Presented here are 28 T cell receptor beta chains from one specimen sequenced in a study of blood T cell repertoires in COVID-19. Sequencing used immunoSEQ multiplex PCR; TCRdb keeps in-frame clones, though not all of them. This sample yields 200,000 to 300,000 clones, of which around 88% are seen a single time; about 1.3% belongs to the top ten. Specimen: peripheral blood. These receptors all stem from an elderly man with acute or convalescent COVID-19.

The rearrangement links TRBV6-5 to TRBJ1-4, with 8 bases identical to TRBD1. Germline lookup yields CDR1 MNHEY and CDR2 SVGAGI. The CDR3 has 14 amino acids. J lost 8 bases, V lost 6 bases, and 8 bases had no gene match. CDR3: CASRPTGGIEKLFF. CDR3 coding DNA: TGTGCCAGCAGACCAACAGGGGGTATAGAAAAACTGTTTTTT.

The V and J genes are TRBV5-1 and TRBJ1-4, with 7 bases matching TRBD1. V dropped 4 bases and J dropped 3; count of bases not matched to a gene: 3. The length of the CDR3 is 14 residues. Germline V gives CDR1 SGHRS, CDR2 YFSETQ. Here the CDR3 DNA reads TGCGCCAGCAGCGTGGGACAGCCTAATGAAAAACTGTTTTTT. Translated: CASSVGQPNEKLFF.

The chain uses TRBV15 and TRBJ2-6, with D unclear. Per the germline V gene, CDR1 is LNHNV and CDR2 is YYDKDF (reference sequence). The CDR3 is 16 amino acids. V was shortened by 0 bases and J by 3 bases, with 9 bases between the two germline ends. The CDR3 DNA sequence: TGTGCCACCAGCAGAGATCTGACGGGTGGGGCCAACGTCCTGACTTTC. This sequence encodes CATSRDLTGGANVLTF.

The chain is built from TRBV7-8 and TRBJ2-6, with D perhaps TRBD1 (6 bases). V lost 3 bases, J lost 1 base, and 10 bases lay in between. Germline V gene data show CDR1 as SGHVS and CDR2 as FQNEAQ. This CDR3 comprises 16 residues. CDR3 sequence: CASSLIRGSGANVLTF. As DNA, the CDR3 is TGTGCCAGCAGCTTGATTAGGGGGTCTGGGGCCAACGTCCTGACTTTC.

The rearrangement links TRBV14 to TRBJ2-1, with 10 bases identical to TRBD2. The CDR3 extends over 18 amino acids. CDR1 is SGHDN, CDR2 FVKESK, per germline. The trim removed 0 bases at V and 4 bases at J, leaving 9 bases unmatched. CDR3 region: CASSQESRTLAGYNEQFF. As DNA, the CDR3 is TGTGCCAGCAGCCAAGAGTCACGAACACTAGCGGGGTACAATGAGCAGTTCTTC.

V gene TRBV15 combines with J gene TRBJ2-3; 9 positions agree with TRBD2. This CDR3 spans 19 amino acids. Germline CDR1 reads LNHNV; CDR2 reads YYDKDF (reference sequence). V lost 1 base to trimming and J lost 6 bases; unmatched junction nucleotides: 17. CDR3 DNA sequence: TGTGCCACCAGCAGAGGCTTAGGTATTCTTAGCGGGGGAGGGGATACGCAGTATTTT. Its protein product is CATSRGLGILSGGGDTQYF.

This chain joins TRBV7-2 and TRBJ1-1; D is perhaps TRBD1 (5 bases). CDR1 is SGHTA, CDR2 FQGNSA, per germline. V was shortened by 3 bases and J by 3 bases, with 14 bases between the two germline ends. CDR3 length: 15 amino acids. CDR3 residues: CASSFIRVGDTEAFF. The CDR3 DNA reads TGTGCCAGCAGCTTCATCAGGGTTGGGGACACTGAAGCTTTCTTT.

This sequence joins TRBV7-9 and TRBJ1-1, with a tentative D call TRBD1 (6 bases). Trimming left V 5 bases short and J 1 base short, with 8 bases between. The germline V gene has CDR1 SEHNR and CDR2 FQNEAQ (reference sequence). The CDR3 is 13 amino acids. CDR3 region: CASSPTGNTEAFF. The CDR3 DNA is TGTGCCAGCAGCCCGACAGGGAACACTGAAGCTTTCTTT.

In nucleotides, the CDR3 is TGTGCCAGCAGCTTTCTTTCCGGGGATACGCAGTATTTT. It encodes CASSFLSGDTQYF. The chain couples TRBV7-3 to TRBJ2-3; no definite D call. The CDR3 loop spans 13 amino acids. V was pared by 3 bases and J by 6 bases, with 10 bases between. Germline V gene data show CDR1 as SGHTA and CDR2 as FQGTGA.

The chain uses TRBV4-3 and TRBJ1-2, with D unresolved. This CDR3 is 17 amino acids long. Trimming pared 0 bases from V and 3 bases from J, leaving 17 bases between. Germline lookup yields CDR1 LGHNA and CDR2 YSLEER. The CDR3 nucleotides read TGCGCCAGCAGCCAAGATCTAAGGCAGACCAGGCACTATGGCTACACCTTC. This translates into CASSQDLRQTRHYGYTF.

The chain carries TRBV5-1 and TRBJ1-1, with no clear D. The CDR3 is made up of 12 amino acids. The V end was cut by 4 bases, the J end by 6 bases, with 10 bases between. The germline V gene encodes CDR1 SGHRS and CDR2 YFSETQ. CDR3: CASSPVDSEAFF. The CDR3 DNA reads as TGCGCCAGCAGCCCAGTGGACTCTGAAGCTTTCTTT.

The chain is built from TRBV9 and TRBJ2-7; D might be TRBD1 (6 bases). Germline loops: CDR1 SGDLS, CDR2 YYNGEE. V was trimmed by 2 bases and J by 1 base, leaving 13 bases between them. The length of the CDR3 is 15 residues. CDR3 nucleotide sequence: TGTGCCAGCAGCGTTGAACAGGGTTGGTCCTACGAGCAGTACTTC. Its protein product is CASSVEQGWSYEQYF.

This clone was picked up one time. The rearrangement joins TRBV19 to TRBJ1-2; D is ambiguous. This CDR3 is built from 15 residues. From germline, CDR1 is LNHDA and CDR2 SQIVND (reference sequence). The V and J ends lost 7 bases and 1 base respectively, with 16 bases between them. The CDR3 here is CASTRSGRLNYGYTF. CDR3 DNA: TGTGCCAGTACACGTTCCGGGAGACTTAACTATGGCTACACCTTC.

The genes are TRBV4-2 and TRBJ1-5; 8 positions agree with TRBD1. With 0 bases clipped from V and 2 bases from J, the junction kept 3 bases outside the gene matches. Germline loops: CDR1 LGHNA, CDR2 YNFKEQ. The CDR3 length is 16 residues. This chain's CDR3 is CASSQDQGQGNQPQHF. The CDR3 bases are TGTGCCAGCAGCCAAGATCAGGGACAGGGCAATCAGCCCCAGCATTTT.

This CDR3 is CASSLDTGVSYEQYF. The CDR3 region has the DNA TGTGCCAGCAGCTTAGATACAGGGGTCTCCTACGAGCAGTACTTC. The rearrangement links TRBV7-2 to TRBJ2-7, with 7 bases matching TRBD1. J was trimmed by 0 bases and V by 1 base; bases with no gene match: 3. The CDR3 has 15 residues. The germline gives CDR1 SGHTA, CDR2 FQGNSA.

The V call is TRBV11-2, the J call TRBJ2-7; no clear D gene. This CDR3 has 15 residues. V was trimmed by 5 bases and J by 3 bases, leaving 17 bases between them. CDR1 and CDR2 from the germline V gene are SGHAT and FQNNGV. The CDR3 sequence: CASSLRGSYNYEQYF. The CDR3 DNA reads TGTGCCAGCAGCCTACGAGGTAGTTACAACTACGAGCAGTACTTC.

This chain links TRBV7-2 with TRBJ2-5; D may be TRBD2 (5 bases). CDR1 SGHTA and CDR2 FQGNSA come from the germline V gene. Trimming cost V 1 base and J 6 bases, with 18 bases left between them. This CDR3 comprises 16 residues. The CDR3 nucleotides are TGTGCCAGCAGCTTAGGTTCAGGTCCTAGGAGGAAGACCCAGTACTTC. Residues: CASSLGSGPRRKTQYF. The variable domain in full, with the rest retrieved from reference TRBV7-2 and TRBJ2-5, is GAGVSQSPSNKVTEKGKDVELRCDPISGHTALYWYRQSLGQGLEFLIYFQGNSAPDKSGLPSDRFSAERTGGSVSTLTIQRTQQEDSAVYLCASSLGSGPRRKTQYFGPGTRLLVL.

The chain links TRBV7-2 to TRBJ2-1; the match to TRBD2 covers 8 bases. The CDR3 length is 14 residues. Trimming cost V 8 bases and J 2 bases; bases outside gene matches: 5. CDR1 is SGHTA and CDR2 is FQGNSA in the germline V gene. The chain's CDR3 is CASHGGGTYNEQFF. CDR3 sequence (DNA): TGTGCCAGCCACGGGGGGGGGACCTACAATGAGCAGTTCTTC.

V gene TRBV5-6 combines with J gene TRBJ2-7, with 11 positions matching TRBD2. The CDR3 spans 15 residues. Germline CDR1 reads SGHDT; CDR2 reads YYEEEE. With 4 bases clipped from V and 8 bases from J, the junction kept 11 bases outside the gene matches. Here the CDR3 DNA reads TGTGCCAGCAGCCCCCTAGCGGGAGGCCCCCCTCAGCAGTACTTC. Translating gives CASSPLAGGPPQQYF.

The J gene is TRBJ2-2, the V gene TRBV19, with 9 bases identical to TRBD1. CDR3 length equals 13 residues. Germline V lookup: CDR1 LNHDA, CDR2 SQIVND (reference sequence). Trimming took 7 bases from V and 5 from J; bases not matched to a gene: 2. CDR3 protein: CASKTGGTGELFF. CDR3 DNA: TGTGCCAGTAAGACAGGGGGAACCGGGGAGCTGTTTTTT. Full variable domain (rest looked up from reference TRBV19 and TRBJ2-2): DGGITQSPKYLFRKEGQNVTLSCEQNLNHDAMYWYRQDPGQGLRLIYYSQIVNDFQKGDIAEGYSVSREKKESFPLTVTSAQKNPTAFYLCASKTGGTGELFFGEGSRLTVL.

J is TRBJ1-3 and V is TRBV11-2, with D maybe TRBD1 (5 bases). Germline CDR1 is SGHAT and CDR2 is FQNNGV. V was pared by 1 base and J by 0 bases, with 19 bases between. The length of the CDR3 is 19 residues. This chain's CDR3 is CASSLVPFDGGDSGNTIYF. DNA of the CDR3: TGTGCCAGCAGCTTAGTTCCATTCGACGGGGGGGACTCTGGAAACACCATATATTTT.

This chain connects TRBV18 to TRBJ1-1, with D possibly matching TRBD1 (5 bases). V dropped 4 bases and J dropped 4 bases, with 13 bases sitting between them. The germline gives CDR1 KGHSH, CDR2 LQKENI. This CDR3 spans 14 amino acids. CDR3 nucleotide sequence: TGTGCCAGCTCACGGACGGACACCGTCACTGAAGCTTTCTTT. Translation: CASSRTDTVTEAFF.

In this sample, this clone turned up once. J is TRBJ2-7 and V is TRBV5-1; 15 bases are a match to TRBD2. Looked up from germline, CDR1 is SGHRS and CDR2 is YFSETQ. J lost 6 bases, V lost 4 bases, and 5 bases had no gene match. This CDR3 has 15 amino acids. CDR3 bases: TGCGCCAGCAGCCGGACTAGCGGGAGGGCCGGCGAGCAGTACTTC. Translating gives CASSRTSGRAGEQYF.

The chain uses TRBV7-2 and TRBJ2-5; TRBD2 aligns across 12 bases. Trimming cost V 3 bases and J 4 bases; bases outside gene matches: 9. Germline V CDR1 and CDR2: SGHTA, FQGNSA. The CDR3 consists of 17 residues. The CDR3 sequence is CASSFMGGLAGRETQYF. CDR3 coding DNA: TGTGCCAGCAGCTTTATGGGAGGACTAGCGGGACGAGAGACCCAGTACTTC.

The chain is built from TRBV4-3 and TRBJ1-2; TRBD1 agrees at 9 bases. The CDR3 consists of 15 residues. CDR1 and CDR2 (germline): LGHNA, YSLEER. Unmatched junction bases numbered 5, after V lost 4 bases and J lost 2 bases. The CDR3 DNA sequence: TGCGCCAGCAGCCCCGGGACAGGGAACAACTATGGCTACACCTTC. It codes for CASSPGTGNNYGYTF.

This clone was detected only once. The chain recombines TRBV19 with TRBJ1-3, with 7 nucleotides matching TRBD1. The CDR3 covers 14 residues. Germline V gene data show CDR1 as LNHDA and CDR2 as SQIVND (reference sequence). V lost 4 bases and J lost 3; bases outside the gene matches: 3. The CDR3 DNA is TGTGCCAGTAGTACAACAGGGGTTGGAAACACCATATATTTT. Its translation is CASSTTGVGNTIYF.

V usage is TRBV21-1 and J usage is TRBJ2-7; the table's D call, TRBD2, has no DNA check behind it. TRBV21-1 is assigned pseudogene status. The CDR3 has 17 amino acids. This chain's CDR3 is CASSIVSLESSAYEQYF. The CDR3 DNA sequence: TGTGCCAGCAGCATCGTCTCTCTAGAATCAAGCGCCTACGAGCAGTACTTC.

The chain recombines TRBV4-1 with TRBJ1-6; TRBD1 is a possible D gene (5 bases). The CDR3 runs to 16 residues. From germline, CDR1 is MGHRA and CDR2 YSYEKL. Trimming pared 4 bases from V and 0 bases from J, leaving 10 bases between. CDR3 residues: CASSRGASSYNSPLHF. The CDR3 DNA reads TGCGCCAGCAGCCGCGGGGCGAGCTCCTATAATTCACCCCTCCACTTT.